These T cell receptor beta chains were read from a single sample in a study of identical twins. TCRdb fed the 5' RACE reads into MiXCR, producing one record per CDR3 protein. The sample yields some 500,000 distinct CDR3 sequences, 9.5% to 10% seen once. The same data also went into a second study, on yellow fever vaccine responses in identical twins.

The sample was PBMCs. The origin of the receptors is a woman in her late teens or twenties in good health. Each CDR3 is given with its conserved first and last residue. Fields, in order: CDR3 DNA, CDR3 protein, V gene, D gene, J gene, clone size. A D gene is named only where the DNA matches it firmly. Rows give clone size only sometimes, using once, few, many, or a class for an expanded clone.

TGTGCCAGCCACACCGACAGGGAACACTACGAGCAGTACTTC CASHTDREHYEQYF TRBV7-9 TRBD1 TRBJ2-7 few
TGTGCCAGCATCCCGGACAGGGTAACCTACGAGCAGTACTTC CASIPDRVTYEQYF TRBV2 TRBD1 TRBJ2-7 few
TGTGCCAGCAGGAGGACGGGGACCTCTGGAAACACCATATATTTT CASRRTGTSGNTIYF TRBV2 - TRBJ1-3 -
TGTGCCAGCATGCGGGACAGAAAGACCGGGGAGCTGTTTTTT CASMRDRKTGELFF TRBV2 - TRBJ2-2 few
TGCGCTAACAGGCGGGTGAACACTGAAGCTTTCTTT CANRRVNTEAFF TRBV20-1 - TRBJ1-1 -
TGTGCCAGCAGCCCAGTACAGGATGGCTACACCTTC CASSPVQDGYTF TRBV7-9 - TRBJ1-2 few
TGTGCCAGCAGTTTCACTAGGGACAGGGTGACTAGCGGGGGATTAGATATCTTTCAGTTCTTC CASSFTRDRVTSGGLDIFQFF TRBV12-3/TRBV12-4 TRBD2 TRBJ2-1 many
TGTGCCAGCAGCTTAGAGGGACAGACGAACACTGAAGCTTTCTTT CASSLEGQTNTEAFF TRBV7-9 TRBD1 TRBJ1-1 few
TGTGCCAGCACTTATCGCGGGGGGGTCACAGATACGCAGTATTTT CASTYRGGVTDTQYF TRBV7-6 TRBD2 TRBJ2-3 -
TGTGCCAGCAGCGCCAGCGGGGGGGTGACAGATACGCAGTATTTT CASSASGGVTDTQYF TRBV7-9 TRBD2 TRBJ2-3 many
TGTGCCTCCCTCCCGGACGGGACAGAGACCCAGTACTTC CASLPDGTETQYF TRBV10-3 - TRBJ2-5 -
TGTGCCAGCAGCTTAGTTTTGGAGTACGAGCAGTACTTC CASSLVLEYEQYF TRBV7-8 - TRBJ2-7 few
TGTGCCAGCAGACCTAGCGAAATGACTTGGGATACGCAGTATTTT CASRPSEMTWDTQYF TRBV12-3/TRBV12-4 - TRBJ2-3 few
TGTGCCATCCGCCCCTCCGCACAGCCTCAAGAGACCCAGTACTTC CAIRPSAQPQETQYF TRBV10-3 - TRBJ2-5 many
TGCGCCAGCAGTTGGGCCCCCACAGGGTCCACTGAAGCTTTCTTT CASSWAPTGSTEAFF TRBV5-1 - TRBJ1-1 few
TGTGCCAGCAGCTTGTCCTTGACTAGCGGGACTTACAATGAGCAGTTCTTC CASSLSLTSGTYNEQFF TRBV5-4 TRBD2 TRBJ2-1 many
TGTGCCAGCAGTGTGGGACAGTCTCAGCCCCAGCATTTT CASSVGQSQPQHF TRBV2 TRBD1 TRBJ1-5 -
TGTGCCAGCAGCTTAAGGGCAGGGACGGCCGGGGAGCTGTTTTTT CASSLRAGTAGELFF TRBV7-9 - TRBJ2-2 few
TGTGCCAGCAGCCAGGCAAGGACAGTTCTACCCTACGAGCAGTACTTC CASSQARTVLPYEQYF TRBV3-1 - TRBJ2-7 many
TGTGCCAGCAGCCTCCTGGGGGGCCCGAGCTCCTACAATGAGCAGTTCTTC CASSLLGGPSSYNEQFF TRBV11-2 - TRBJ2-1 few
TGTGCCAGCAGTTACCCCACTAGCGGGTACACAGATACGCAGTATTTT CASSYPTSGYTDTQYF TRBV6-2/TRBV6-3 TRBD2 TRBJ2-3 many
TGTGCCAGTAGTATAGTGGAGGGTTCTGGGGCCAACGTCCTGACTTTC CASSIVEGSGANVLTF TRBV19 - TRBJ2-6 few
TGTGCCAGCAGCTTAACGAGGGACAGGGGTGAGCCCCAGCATTTT CASSLTRDRGEPQHF TRBV7-9 TRBD1 TRBJ1-5 many
TGTGCCTGGAAACGATACCTCTTGGGAGCTTTCTTT CAWKRYLLGAFF TRBV30 - TRBJ1-1 few
TGTGCCAGCAGCTTGACCGGGACCCATACAGCCCGCTACACCTTC CASSLTGTHTARYTF TRBV5-8 - TRBJ1-2 -
TGTGCCAGCAGTTTAAGATGGCCGGGACAGACCTACGAGCAGTACTTC CASSLRWPGQTYEQYF TRBV27 TRBD1 TRBJ2-7 many
TGTGCCAGCAGTCCTTCCAGCGGGGCACCCTACGAGCAGTACTTC CASSPSSGAPYEQYF TRBV6-1 TRBD2 TRBJ2-7 few
TGTGCCAGCAGTTTTAAGGGGGCAGGGTCCCACGAGCAGTACTTC CASSFKGAGSHEQYF TRBV12-3/TRBV12-4 TRBD1 TRBJ2-7 -
TGTGCCAGCAGCTTAGCCTTGCCGGGAGAAGGAGATACGCAGTATTTT CASSLALPGEGDTQYF TRBV7-2 - TRBJ2-3 -
TGTGCCTGGAGGTATGGGGATGGCTACACCTTC CAWRYGDGYTF TRBV30 - TRBJ1-2 -
TGTGCCAGCCGCCACGGGAGGCAGATCGCAGATACGCAGTATTTT CASRHGRQIADTQYF TRBV12-3/TRBV12-4 TRBD2 TRBJ2-3 many
TGTGCCAGCAGCTTGGGACTAGCGGGGGCGGGGTACAATGAGCAGTTCTTC CASSLGLAGAGYNEQFF TRBV7-8 TRBD2 TRBJ2-1 few
TGTGCCAGCACCGTTGGGGGGGCCGGGGTTTACGAGCAGTACTTC CASTVGGAGVYEQYF TRBV2 - TRBJ2-7 few
TGTGCCAGCAGCCCAGGCCGGGAGAGACTAGCTGGCGGGGAGCTGTTTTTT CASSPGRERLAGGELFF TRBV7-6 TRBD2 TRBJ2-2 few
TGTGCCAGCAGTTTCTTCTCAGATACGCAGTATTTT CASSFFSDTQYF TRBV12-3/TRBV12-4 - TRBJ2-3 few
TGTGCCAGCAGTTTAGGGCTAGCGGGGGCTCTAGATACGCAGTATTTT CASSLGLAGALDTQYF TRBV27 TRBD2 TRBJ2-3 few
TGTGCCACCAGTGGGGTGGGGGAAGGAACAGATACGCAGTATTTT CATSGVGEGTDTQYF TRBV24-1 - TRBJ2-3 -
TGTGCCAGCAGCTTCACCGACAGGGGTTTATCCTACGAGCAGTACTTC CASSFTDRGLSYEQYF TRBV7-2 TRBD1 TRBJ2-7 -
TGCGCCAGCAGCCAAGAGGCAGTACGGACCTACGAGCAGTACTTC CASSQEAVRTYEQYF TRBV4-1 - TRBJ2-7 -
TGTGCCAGCAGCTTAGATCGAGCAGGGTACGAAAAACTGTTTTTT CASSLDRAGYEKLFF TRBV11-2 - TRBJ1-4 few
TGCGCCAGCAGCTTGGGTATCGGACAGATCCAAGAGACCCAGTACTTC CASSLGIGQIQETQYF TRBV5-1 - TRBJ2-5 -
TGTGCCAGTAGTACCCGGGTAGCGGGACTCTCCTACAATGAGCAGTTCTTC CASSTRVAGLSYNEQFF TRBV19 TRBD2 TRBJ2-1 few
TGTGCCAGCAGTATCCGGGTTCCCTCCTACAATGAGCAGTTCTTC CASSIRVPSYNEQFF TRBV12-3/TRBV12-4 - TRBJ2-1 -
TGTGCCAGCAGTTTGAAAGGCAGTGGTTCCTACGAGCAGTACTTC CASSLKGSGSYEQYF TRBV28 - TRBJ2-7 few
TGTGCCAGCAGTTTTCTTGGGGATTTGCAGTACTTC CASSFLGDLQYF TRBV12-3/TRBV12-4 - TRBJ2-7 few
TGTGCCAGCAGCGCCCGGACAGGGCCCTACGAGCAGTACTTC CASSARTGPYEQYF TRBV9 TRBD1 TRBJ2-7 -
TGTGCTGACTCGCGGGGGGACGTCACAGATACGCAGTATTTT CADSRGDVTDTQYF TRBV5-3 TRBD2 TRBJ2-3 once
TGTGCCAGCAGCTCCCAGCCTCCGGGACAGAGAAACTATGGCTACACCTTC CASSSQPPGQRNYGYTF TRBV7-9 TRBD1 TRBJ1-2 -